This record looks at one T cell receptor (beta chain) sequence and its context. Assay used: immunoSEQ multiplex PCR; TCRdb lists only in-frame clones, some missing. In the table there are hundreds of thousands of clones, around 87% of which are singletons. V was pared by 2 bases and J by 3 bases, with 10 bases of the junction left unmatched. This CDR3 comprises 16 residues. The germline V gene encodes CDR1 MNHNY and CDR2 SVGAGI (reference sequence). The data originate from a study of shared T cell receptors in the human thymus. These data are also associated with another study on human thymus T cells. Per that paper: Healthy Finnish infants undergoing corrective surgery for congenital heart defects provided the donor material. It was from resections taken during corrective heart surgery that the thymus tissue came. Unrelated individuals were reported by related research to share highly overlapping thymic repertoires.

J is TRBJ2-7 and V is TRBV6-6; 7 bases are shared with TRBD1. Specimen: thymocytes. This TCR derives from a boy younger than two with a congenital heart defect. CDR3 coding DNA: TGTGCCAGCAGTTACATCCGCCGGGACAGCCGCTACGAGCAGTACTTC. It codes for CASSYIRRDSRYEQYF.